These 20 T cell receptor beta chains were all obtained from the same sample, sequenced in a study of blood T cells in healthy people across ages. PCR was performed a second time for about 7 to 12 cycles using a sample-barcoded 5' primer and a J-beta primer mix. TCRdb used MiXCR to reprocess the 5' RACE reads, holding one entry per CDR3 protein. Of 1.8 million or so distinct CDR3 sequences in the sample, approximately 39% were seen once. Specimen: blood. Source of these receptors: a human donor in good health.

As regards this clonotype: A much larger clone differs from this one at a single base, so this may be a read error. The V call is TRBV7-3, the J call TRBJ2-3; 8 bases align to TRBD2. CDR3 length equals 14 residues. The V gene's germline CDR1 is SGHTA and CDR2 FQGTGA. The DNA of the CDR3 is TGTGCCAGCAGCTTATTCGGGGGGGGAGATACGCGGTATTTT. Its translation is CASSLFGGGDTRYF.

This clonotype was counted between two and nine times. For the CDR3, the DNA is TGTGCCACCAGTGACCGCCCTAGGGTATATGGGAATCAGCCCCAGCATTTT. Protein product: CATSDRPRVYGNQPQHF. This rearrangement joins TRBV24-1 to TRBJ1-5; D gene uncertain. Germline CDR1 KGHDR, CDR2 SFDVKD. Trimming took 4 bases from V and 4 from J, leaving 19 bases between them. This CDR3 contains 17 residues.

There are a few counts of this clonotype. V and J are TRBV24-1 and TRBJ2-3; D gene unclear. V was trimmed by 1 base and J by 5 bases, leaving 15 bases between them. Germline CDR1 and CDR2: KGHDR and SFDVKD. The CDR3 length is 16 residues. The CDR3 nucleotides are TGTGCCACCAGTGATTTCGCTTACAGTTCCGGAGATACGCAGTATTTT. Translation gives CATSDFAYSSGDTQYF.

As to this clonotype: At one end, the junction sequence differs from germline, possibly due to a read error. The chain is built from TRBV5-6 and TRBJ2-7; D not certain. The CDR3 is 14 amino acids. Germline V gene lookup returns CDR1 SGHDT and CDR2 YYEEEE. The CDR3 loop reads CTSSWTVSSYEQYF. The CDR3 DNA reads TGTACCAGCAGCTGGACGGTAAGCTCCTACGAGCAGTACTTC. Full variable domain (remainder filled in from reference TRBV5-6 and TRBJ2-7): DAGVTQSPTHLIKTRGQQVTLRCSPKSGHDTVSWYQQALGQGPQFIFQYYEEEERQRGNFPDRFSGHQFPNYSSELNVNALLLGDSALYLCTSSWTVSSYEQYFGPGTRLTVT.

The J gene is TRBJ1-2, the V gene TRBV4-1, with D possibly TRBD1 on 6 matching bases. The V gene lost 1 base and the J gene lost 12 bases, with 24 bases spanning the gap. The length of the CDR3 is 16 residues. Germline lookup yields CDR1 MGHRA and CDR2 YSYEKL. As DNA, the CDR3 is TGCGCCAGCAGCCAAGTTCCCCACAGGGTAGAGGGGTTGGACACCTTC. Protein product: CASSQVPHRVEGLDTF.

In its sample, this clonotype was seen a few times. V gene TRBV2 combines with J gene TRBJ2-3; TRBD2 matches 11 bases. CDR1 is SNHLY, CDR2 FYNNEI, per germline. The CDR3 is 17 residues long. V lost 6 bases to trimming and J lost 4 bases; unmatched junction nucleotides: 12. In DNA, the CDR3 is TGTGCCAGCAGCGCCGATGATAGCGGGGGGGCTGCAGATACGCAGTATTTT. As protein: CASSADDSGGAADTQYF.

V and J are TRBV20-1 and TRBJ2-7; D is undetermined. Trimming stripped 5 bases from V and 2 bases from J, with 19 bases between. The CDR3 has 15 amino acids. Germline assignment: CDR1 DFQATT and CDR2 SNEGSKA (reference sequence). Here the CDR3 DNA reads TGCAGTGCTTGGCCGACACGGGTCAGAACCTACGAGCAGTACTTC. Residues: CSAWPTRVRTYEQYF.

This clonotype was found many times. This rearrangement joins TRBV12-3 or TRBV12-4 to TRBJ2-5, with D possibly being TRBD1 (6 bases). Trimming stripped 5 bases from V and 4 bases from J, with 14 bases between. The CDR3 has 14 amino acids. Written as DNA, the CDR3 is TGTGCCAGCAGTCCTCAGGGGTACGGAGAGACCCAGTACTTC. This sequence encodes CASSPQGYGETQYF.

CDR3 bases: TGTGCCAGCAGCTTAGTGCCAGGGACTAGCGGGCAAGAGACCCAGTACTTC. It translates to CASSLVPGTSGQETQYF. The chain employs TRBV7-2 and TRBJ2-5, with 12 bases matching TRBD2. The CDR3 is 17 residues long. After removal of 1 base from V and 2 bases from J, the junction contained 5 bases not matched to a gene. Germline CDR1 reads SGHTA; CDR2 reads FQGNSA. The full variable domain, its missing parts supplied by reference TRBV7-2 and TRBJ2-5, is GAGVSQSPSNKVTEKGKDVELRCDPISGHTALYWYRQSLGQGLEFLIYFQGNSAPDKSGLPSDRFSAERTGGSVSTLTIQRTQQEDSAVYLCASSLVPGTSGQETQYFGPGTRLLVL.

Concerning this clonotype: This clone may be a read error of a much larger clone one base away. The chain has TRBV29-1 and TRBJ1-2, with TRBD1 matching 8 bases. Germline V gene lookup returns CDR1 SQVTM and CDR2 ANQGSEA. CDR3 length: 13 amino acids. V was clipped by 7 bases and J by 3 bases; unmatched bases: 7. The CDR3: CSAATGVDYGYTF. The CDR3 DNA follows: TGCAGCGCCGCGACAGGGGTGGACTATGGCTACACCTTC.

V usage is TRBV20-1 and J usage is TRBJ2-7; D remains ambiguous. CDR1 and CDR2 (germline): DFQATT, SNEGSKA (reference sequence). Trimming took off 0 bases at V and 1 base at J, with 10 bases between the two ends. The CDR3 is made up of 14 amino acids. CDR3 amino acids: CSARDPGVSYEQYF. CDR3 sequence (DNA): TGCAGTGCTAGAGATCCTGGTGTATCCTACGAGCAGTACTTC.

The sample holds a few counts of this clonotype. The chain carries TRBV5-1 and TRBJ2-2; D is perhaps TRBD1 or TRBD2 (5 bases each). Trimming removed 4 bases at V and 7 bases at J, with 14 bases between. This CDR3 has 14 residues. Germline V gene lookup returns CDR1 SGHRS and CDR2 YFSETQ. CDR3 in DNA: TGCGCCAGCAGCGCCGGGGCGGTTGTCGGGGAGCTGTTTTTT. It translates to CASSAGAVVGELFF.

Points on this clonotype: Relative to the germline gene, one junction end is altered; a read error may explain this. The chain recombines TRBV6-6 with TRBJ1-2, with D perhaps TRBD1 (5 bases). The length of the CDR3 is 11 residues. Germline CDR1 is MNHNY and CDR2 is SVGAGI (reference sequence). Here the CDR3 reads CACSYNRGYTF. CDR3 coding DNA: TGTGCCTGCAGTTACAACAGGGGCTACACCTTC.

The V and J genes are TRBV12-3 or TRBV12-4 and TRBJ1-5, with TRBD1 as a possible D gene (6 bases). This CDR3 has 15 amino acids. Trimming pared 5 bases from V and 4 bases from J, leaving 15 bases between. DNA of the CDR3: TGTGCCAGCAGTCCTGATGGGGGGCCAAATCAGCCCCAGCATTTT. Protein sequence: CASSPDGGPNQPQHF.

Only a few counts were recorded for this clonotype. The V gene is TRBV10-3, the J gene TRBJ2-7; D gene uncertain. The germline gives CDR1 ENHRY, CDR2 SYGVKD. V was shortened by 0 bases and J by 1 base, with 10 bases between the two germline ends. The CDR3 totals 15 residues. The chain's CDR3 is CAISESRGESYEQYF. CDR3 nucleotides: TGTGCCATCAGTGAGTCGAGAGGTGAATCCTACGAGCAGTACTTC.

The chain employs TRBV7-2 and TRBJ2-7, with D unresolved. Per the germline V gene, CDR1 is SGHTA and CDR2 is FQGNSA. V was shortened by 1 base and J by 2 bases, with 12 bases between the two germline ends. CDR3 length: 15 residues. As DNA, the CDR3 is TGTGCCAGCAGCTTAGTGGTAGGGCTAACCTACGAGCAGTACTTC. Protein product: CASSLVVGLTYEQYF.

This clonotype was seen only once. The junction and the germline gene differ at one end; a read error may be behind it. V usage is TRBV7-9 and J usage is TRBJ1-5; TRBD1 aligns across 8 bases. This CDR3 has 14 residues. Germline CDR1 reads SEHNR; CDR2 reads FQNEAQ (reference sequence). In DNA, the CDR3 is TGCGCCAGCAGCTCCGGACAGGGTCGTCAGCCCCAGCATTTT. Protein sequence: CASSSGQGRQPQHF.

The gene calls are TRBV5-6 and TRBJ2-7; 8 bases are a match to TRBD2. The CDR3 runs 14 residues. Germline V lookup: CDR1 SGHDT, CDR2 YYEEEE. The V gene end was trimmed by 1 base and the J gene end by 2 bases; junction bases not matched to a gene: 2. In nucleotides, the CDR3 is TGTGCCAGCAGCTTGTTACTAGCGGCCTACGAGCAGTACTTC. This gives the protein CASSLLLAAYEQYF.

The chain combines TRBV7-9 with TRBJ2-2; 7 bases are a match to TRBD1. This CDR3 contains 14 residues. The V and J ends lost 5 bases and 6 bases, in that order; junction bases with no gene match: 6. CDR1 is SEHNR, CDR2 FQNEAQ, per germline (reference sequence). CDR3 sequence: CASSQGQTPGELFF. CDR3 DNA sequence: TGTGCCAGCAGCCAGGGACAGACCCCCGGGGAGCTGTTTTTT.

The V call is TRBV7-8, the J call TRBJ2-5, with 7 bases lining up with TRBD1. V lost 6 bases, J lost 3 bases, and 10 bases stayed unmatched. This CDR3 spans 15 amino acids. Germline loops: CDR1 SGHVS, CDR2 FQNEAQ. In DNA, the CDR3 is TGTGCCAGCAGACATAACAGGGGACCTAAAGAGACCCAGTACTTC. It codes for CASRHNRGPKETQYF.